What follows are 27 T cell receptor beta chains derived from one specimen sequenced in a study of early T cells in non-severe SARS-CoV-2 infection. One entry per CDR3 protein, called by TCRdb with MiXCR from the 5' RACE reads. The sample holds about 22,000 distinct CDR3 sequences; roughly 4% are singletons and the top ten take roughly 1.5%. Material for sequencing was whole blood. These receptors originate from an adult who was a healthcare worker with PCR-confirmed SARS-CoV-2 infection or an uninfected control (not recorded which).

In its sample, this clonotype was seen many times. V and J are TRBV2 and TRBJ2-3; no firm D call. From germline, CDR1 is SNHLY and CDR2 FYNNEI. V was trimmed by 1 base and J by 1 base, leaving 6 bases between them. This CDR3 spans 14 amino acids. This CDR3 is CASSEGIGTDTQYF. The CDR3 DNA follows: TGTGCCAGCAGTGAAGGAATCGGCACAGATACGCAGTATTTT.

This clonotype showed up just a few times. The V and J genes are TRBV14 and TRBJ2-3, with D uncertain. Trimming cost V 1 base and J 6 bases, with 2 bases left between them. CDR3 size: 11 residues. Looked up from germline, CDR1 is SGHDN and CDR2 is FVKESK. CDR3 region: CASSQGDTQYF. In DNA form, the CDR3 reads TGTGCCAGCAGCCAAGGGGATACGCAGTATTTT. The full variable domain, rest sourced from reference TRBV14 and TRBJ2-3, is EAGVTQFPSHSVIEKGQTVTLRCDPISGHDNLYWYRRVMGKEIKFLLHFVKESKQDESGMPNNRFLAERTGGTYSTLKVQPAELEDSGVYFCASSQGDTQYFGPGTRLTVL.

This clonotype was observed at least ten times. The gene calls are TRBV5-4 and TRBJ2-1; no clear D. Germline CDR1 SGHNT, CDR2 YYREEE (reference sequence). The CDR3 covers 15 residues. Trimming removed 0 bases from V and 0 bases from J, with 7 bases in between. CDR3 DNA sequence: TGTGCCAGCAGCTTGGGTTGGGGCTCCTACAATGAGCAGTTCTTC. Translating gives CASSLGWGSYNEQFF.

The table lists this clonotype with many counts. The chain combines TRBV7-2 with TRBJ2-7; D ambiguous. CDR3 length: 14 amino acids. V was pared by 3 bases and J by 4 bases, with 13 bases between. CDR1 and CDR2 (germline): SGHTA, FQGNSA. CDR3 residues: CASSLSSRLYEQYF. The CDR3, as DNA: TGTGCCAGCAGCTTGAGTAGTAGATTGTACGAGCAGTACTTC.

In this sample, this clonotype turned up many times. V gene TRBV6-2 or TRBV6-3 combines with J gene TRBJ2-2; 8 nucleotides align to TRBD2. J was trimmed by 5 bases and V by 6 bases; bases with no gene match: 5. The germline V gene has CDR1 MNHEY and CDR2 SVGEGT. This CDR3 has 14 amino acids. The DNA for the CDR3 is TGTGCCAGCAGGGCCGGGGGGGTGACCGGGGAGCTGTTTTTT. Protein: CASRAGGVTGELFF.

This clonotype is labeled medium-sized (0.01 to 0.1%). J is TRBJ2-1 and V is TRBV7-8; 10 nucleotides align to TRBD2. Trimming took 2 bases from V and 7 from J; bases not matched to a gene: 5. This CDR3 region has 15 residues. Germline CDR1 and CDR2: SGHVS and FQNEAQ. CDR3 DNA sequence: TGTGCCAGCAGCTTACAGCGGGGGGGGCGGAATGAGCAGTTCTTC. Residues: CASSLQRGGRNEQFF.

V gene TRBV27 combines with J gene TRBJ1-1, with a tentative D call TRBD1 (5 bases). The germline V gene encodes CDR1 MNHEY and CDR2 SMNVEV (reference sequence). This CDR3 is built from 14 residues. V was shortened by 1 base and J by 3 bases, with 9 bases between the two germline ends. The CDR3, as DNA: TGTGCCAGCAGTTTATTGGGGGTTGACACTGAAGCTTTCTTT. Its protein product is CASSLLGVDTEAFF.

This clonotype showed up just a few times. V usage is TRBV19 and J usage is TRBJ2-7; D gene ambiguous. The germline V gene encodes CDR1 LNHDA and CDR2 SQIVND (reference sequence). The CDR3 covers 15 residues. V was pared by 3 bases and J by 3 bases, with 15 bases between. The CDR3 loop reads CASSMSSSSFYEQYF. CDR3 nucleotides: TGTGCCAGTAGTATGTCGTCCAGCAGTTTCTACGAGCAGTACTTC.

The table lists this clonotype with many counts. V gene TRBV27 combines with J gene TRBJ1-1; D is perhaps TRBD1 (5 bases). Trimming pared 5 bases from V and 1 base from J, leaving 17 bases between. CDR3 length equals 16 residues. The germline V gene encodes CDR1 MNHEY and CDR2 SMNVEV (reference sequence). The CDR3 spells CASSPLEGLENTEAFF. The DNA for the CDR3 is TGTGCCAGCAGTCCCCTGGAGGGGTTAGAGAACACTGAAGCTTTCTTT.

This clonotype has a count of ten or more. The chain combines TRBV20-1 with TRBJ2-2; 7 bases line up with TRBD2. The CDR3 length is 16 residues. The junction had 16 bases not matched to a gene; V was cut back by 5 bases and J by 7 bases. Germline CDR1 reads DFQATT; CDR2 reads SNEGSKA (reference sequence). CDR3 residues: CSAPAPGTIIGGELFF. The CDR3 nucleotides are TGCAGTGCTCCAGCCCCCGGGACTATAATAGGCGGGGAGCTGTTTTTT.

This clonotype was seen ten or more times. The chain combines TRBV5-1 with TRBJ1-4; TRBD1 aligns across 9 bases. V trimming: 4 bases; J trimming: 0 bases; junction bases outside the gene matches: 7. Germline CDR1 is SGHRS and CDR2 is YFSETQ. The CDR3 spans 17 residues. The CDR3 reads CASSGGQGGATNEKLFF. The DNA for the CDR3 is TGCGCCAGCAGCGGGGGACAGGGCGGTGCAACTAATGAAAAACTGTTTTTT.

V usage is TRBV5-1 and J usage is TRBJ2-1, with 9 positions matching TRBD1. The CDR3 runs to 16 residues. The V gene end was trimmed by 2 bases and the J gene end by 10 bases; junction bases not matched to a gene: 13. Germline-derived CDR1 and CDR2 are SGHRS and YFSETQ. The DNA for the CDR3 is TGCGCCAGCAGCTTCTCCTTACAGGGGGCGGCTGGGGAGCAGTTCTTC. Protein: CASSFSLQGAAGEQFF.

The chain combines TRBV7-8 with TRBJ2-1; D uncertain. The V gene lost 5 bases and the J gene lost 2 bases, with 13 bases spanning the gap. The CDR3 covers 15 residues. CDR1 and CDR2 (germline): SGHVS, FQNEAQ. The CDR3 DNA follows: TGTGCCAGCAGCCCTACAGCCAGTACCTACAATGAGCAGTTCTTC. It specifies CASSPTASTYNEQFF. Filled out from reference TRBV7-8 and TRBJ2-1, the complete variable domain reads GAGVSQSPRYKVAKRGQDVALRCDPISGHVSLFWYQQALGQGPEFLTYFQNEAQLDKSGLPSDRFFAERPEGSVSTLKIQRTQQEDSAVYLCASSPTASTYNEQFFGPGTRLTVL.

This clonotype was seen ten or more times. This chain uses TRBV7-2 with TRBJ2-1, with 7 bases matching TRBD2. This CDR3 contains 16 residues. From germline, CDR1 is SGHTA and CDR2 FQGNSA. The junction had 14 bases not matched to a gene; V was cut back by 5 bases and J by 7 bases. This chain's CDR3 is CASSPPRGVTKNEQFF. The DNA for the CDR3 is TGTGCCAGCAGCCCACCCCGGGGGGTAACTAAAAATGAGCAGTTCTTC.

By share, this clonotype ranks as medium-sized. The chain carries TRBV4-1 and TRBJ2-7; D tentatively reads TRBD1 or TRBD2 (5 bases each). V lost 4 bases and J lost 3, with 13 bases in between. Germline CDR1 and CDR2: MGHRA and YSYEKL. The CDR3 totals 14 residues. CDR3 in amino acids: CASSPGTERYEQYF. CDR3 bases: TGCGCCAGCAGCCCTGGGACGGAGCGCTACGAGCAGTACTTC.

The table lists this clonotype with many counts. V gene TRBV20-1 combines with J gene TRBJ1-3; unclear D gene. The CDR3 contains 16 residues. From germline, CDR1 is DFQATT and CDR2 SNEGSKA (reference sequence). V shed 0 bases and J shed 0 bases, with 12 bases lying between them. In DNA form, the CDR3 reads TGCAGTGCTAGAGATCTTAACGCTGCCTCTGGAAACACCATATATTTT. Its protein product is CSARDLNAASGNTIYF.

This clonotype was observed a few times. V gene TRBV12-3 or TRBV12-4 combines with J gene TRBJ2-3; D is unresolved. The CDR3 runs to 12 residues. Trimming stripped 7 bases from V and 4 bases from J, with 9 bases between. This chain's CDR3 is CASTREADTQYF. CDR3 nucleotide sequence: TGTGCCAGCACTAGGGAAGCAGATACGCAGTATTTT.

The chain has TRBV5-4 and TRBJ2-7; maybe TRBD1 (5 bases). This CDR3 contains 14 residues. V dropped 0 bases and J dropped 5 bases, with 12 bases sitting between them. CDR1 and CDR2 (germline): SGHNT, YYREEE (reference sequence). In DNA form, the CDR3 reads TGTGCCAGCAGCTTGGTCCCAGGGTCCAACGAGCAGTACTTC. It translates to CASSLVPGSNEQYF.

Ten or more counts support this clonotype. The V and J genes are TRBV11-2 and TRBJ2-7; D unclear. The CDR3 spans 13 residues. Trimming pared 3 bases from V and 0 bases from J, leaving 6 bases between. CDR1 and CDR2 (germline): SGHAT, FQNNGV. The chain's CDR3 is CASSFLSSYEQYF. CDR3 in DNA: TGTGCCAGCAGCTTTCTAAGCTCCTACGAGCAGTACTTC.

As regards this clonotype: This sequence may be a read error, since a much larger clone differs from it by one base. The V gene is TRBV19, the J gene TRBJ2-7, with 8 positions matching TRBD1. Germline-derived CDR1 and CDR2 are LNHDA and SQIVND (reference sequence). V dropped 1 base and J dropped 3; count of bases not matched to a gene: 5. The CDR3 is made up of 15 amino acids. Written as DNA, the CDR3 is TGTGCCAGTAGTATAGCCAAGGGACAGGTCTACGAGCAGTACTTC. Translating it yields CASSIAKGQVYEQYF.

The chain uses TRBV25-1 and TRBJ1-1; TRBD1 matches at 7 bases. Per germline, CDR1 MGHDK and CDR2 SYGVNS. V trimming: 9 bases; J trimming: 2 bases; junction bases outside the gene matches: 15. This CDR3 comprises 16 residues. CDR3 sequence: CASGNSGRTGNTEAFF. The CDR3, as DNA: TGTGCCAGTGGCAACTCCGGCCGGACAGGCAACACTGAAGCTTTCTTT.

This clonotype was seen repeatedly, ten times or more. The V and J genes are TRBV7-8 and TRBJ2-3; TRBD2 aligns across 8 bases. Germline CDR1 reads SGHVS; CDR2 reads FQNEAQ. This CDR3 contains 15 residues. J was trimmed by 6 bases and V by 5 bases; bases with no gene match: 10. CDR3 protein: CASSIPGGPRDTQYF. Written as DNA, the CDR3 is TGTGCCAGCAGCATCCCGGGGGGGCCAAGGGATACGCAGTATTTT. Combining the CDR3 with reference TRBV7-8 and TRBJ2-3 gives the whole variable domain GAGVSQSPRYKVAKRGQDVALRCDPISGHVSLFWYQQALGQGPEFLTYFQNEAQLDKSGLPSDRFFAERPEGSVSTLKIQRTQQEDSAVYLCASSIPGGPRDTQYFGPGTRLTVL.

This clonotype was recorded many times. The genes are TRBV6-1 and TRBJ2-3; D unresolved. Trimming removed 6 bases at V and 0 bases at J, with 13 bases between. CDR1 MNHNS and CDR2 SASEGT come from the germline V gene. The CDR3 sequence is 15 residues long. The CDR3 reads CASRLDRISTDTQYF. CDR3 nucleotides: TGTGCCAGCAGACTGGACCGTATTAGCACAGATACGCAGTATTTT.

Many counts were recorded for this clonotype. The genes are TRBV9 and TRBJ1-1; unclear D gene. This CDR3 region has 13 residues. V shed 3 bases and J shed 1 base, with 7 bases lying between them. In germline, CDR1 is SGDLS, CDR2 YYNGEE. In DNA form, the CDR3 reads TGTGCCAGCAGCGCCCAGCAGAACACTGAAGCTTTCTTT. Translated: CASSAQQNTEAFF.

This clonotype has a count of ten or more. J is TRBJ2-1 and V is TRBV15, with D possibly TRBD1 on 6 matching bases. CDR3 length: 15 amino acids. Trimming shortened V by 1 base and J by 5 bases, and 12 bases separated the two germline ends. The germline V gene has CDR1 LNHNV and CDR2 YYDKDF (reference sequence). The chain's CDR3 is CATSRVNRANNEQFF. Here the CDR3 DNA reads TGTGCCACCAGCAGAGTTAACAGGGCGAACAATGAGCAGTTCTTC.

Regarding this clonotype: It may be a read error: a sequence one base away is much more abundant. The rearrangement links TRBV7-6 to TRBJ2-7; 7 bases line up with TRBD2. The CDR3 covers 15 residues. Germline values: CDR1 SGHVS, CDR2 FNYEAQ. This chain's CDR3 is CVSSFFSSGDYEQYF. The CDR3 DNA sequence: TGTGTCAGCAGCTTTTTTTCGAGCGGGGACTACGAGCAGTACTTC. Looking up the rest from reference TRBV7-6 and TRBJ2-7 gives the full variable domain: GAGVSQSPRYKVTKRGQDVALRCDPISGHVSLYWYRQALGQGPEFLTYFNYEAQQDKSGLPNDRFSAERPEGSISTLTIQRTEQRDSAMYRCVSSFFSSGDYEQYFGPGTRLTVT.

V is TRBV20-1 and J is TRBJ2-3; 7 bases are a match to TRBD2. The germline CDR1 and CDR2 sequences are DFQATT and SNEGSKA (reference sequence). The CDR3 length is 11 residues. The junction had 6 bases not matched to a gene; V was cut back by 7 bases and J by 8 bases. Written as DNA, the CDR3 is TGCAGTGTCTACCCGGGGGGTACGCAGTATTTT. Protein sequence: CSVYPGGTQYF.